These 28 T cell receptor beta chains were all obtained from the same sample, sequenced in a study of T cells in localized non-small cell lung cancer. Assay used: immunoSEQ multiplex PCR; TCRdb lists only in-frame clones, some missing. Found here are 100,000 to 150,000 clones, around 90% of them singletons; the top ten hold around 1.7%. The sequencing used peripheral blood, collected before any cancer treatment. The receptors stem from a female donor aged 60 or older with stage I lung adenocarcinoma.

The chain combines TRBV6-4 with TRBJ2-1; 12 positions agree with TRBD1. J gave up 7 bases and V 4 bases, and 5 bases lay outside the gene matches. Looked up from germline, CDR1 is MRHNA and CDR2 is SNTAGT. The CDR3 loop spans 15 amino acids. The DNA for the CDR3 is TGTGCCAGCAGTGCCGGGACAGGGGGCTCGAATGAGCAGTTCTTC. Its translation is CASSAGTGGSNEQFF.

The rearrangement links TRBV28 to TRBJ1-5; D remains ambiguous. The V gene lost 7 bases and the J gene lost 1 base, with 8 bases spanning the gap. In germline, CDR1 is MDHEN, CDR2 SYDVKM. This CDR3 comprises 13 residues. The CDR3 loop reads CASTIRSNQPQHF. In DNA, the CDR3 is TGTGCCAGCACCATCAGGAGCAATCAGCCCCAGCATTTT.

The rearrangement uses TRBV5-6 and TRBJ2-7; D remains ambiguous. Trimming removed 3 bases from V and 6 bases from J, with 13 bases in between. This CDR3 has 13 residues. Germline V gene data show CDR1 as SGHDT and CDR2 as YYEEEE. The CDR3 sequence is CASSSTPLREQYF. The CDR3 coding sequence is TGTGCCAGCAGCTCAACCCCCCTCCGCGAGCAGTACTTC.

Regarding this clone: One end of the junction fails to match germline, which may point to a read error. The chain has TRBV4-2 and TRBJ2-7; 8 nucleotides match TRBD2. CDR1 LGHNA and CDR2 YNFKEQ come from the germline V gene. The CDR3 covers 13 residues. CDR3: CASSQGSGSRWFF. For the CDR3, the DNA is TGTGCCAGCAGCCAAGGCAGCGGGAGTCGTTGGTTCTTC.

This CDR3 reads CASRMGLAGDDQETQYF. The CDR3 DNA sequence: TGTGCCAGCAGAATGGGACTAGCGGGAGACGACCAAGAGACCCAGTACTTC. The chain has TRBV28 and TRBJ2-5; 14 nucleotides agree with TRBD2. This CDR3 region has 17 residues. The ends lost 6 bases at V and 0 bases at J; junction bases unmatched: 6. Per the germline V gene, CDR1 is MDHEN and CDR2 is SYDVKM. The full variable domain, its missing parts supplied by reference TRBV28 and TRBJ2-5, is DVKVTQSSRYLVKRTGEKVFLECVQDMDHENMFWYRQDPGLGLRLIYFSYDVKMKEKGDIPEGYSVSREKKERFSLILESASTNQTSMYLCASRMGLAGDDQETQYFGPGTRLLVL.

The chain employs TRBV28 and TRBJ2-7; D may match TRBD1 or TRBD2 (5 bases each). Trimming took off 0 bases at V and 3 bases at J, with 6 bases between the two ends. The CDR3 has 13 amino acids. Looked up from germline, CDR1 is MDHEN and CDR2 is SYDVKM. In nucleotides, the CDR3 is TGTGCCAGCAGTTTATGGGGGGACTACGAGCAGTACTTC. This translates into CASSLWGDYEQYF. Combining the CDR3 with reference TRBV28 and TRBJ2-7 gives the whole variable domain DVKVTQSSRYLVKRTGEKVFLECVQDMDHENMFWYRQDPGLGLRLIYFSYDVKMKEKGDIPEGYSVSREKKERFSLILESASTNQTSMYLCASSLWGDYEQYFGPGTRLTVT.

For the CDR3, the DNA is TGCGCCAGCAGCTCGGGGACAGGAAATCAGCCCCAGCATTTT. Amino acid sequence: CASSSGTGNQPQHF. The gene calls are TRBV5-1 and TRBJ1-5, with 8 positions matching TRBD1. This CDR3 region has 14 residues. Germline V gene lookup returns CDR1 SGHRS and CDR2 YFSETQ. V dropped 3 bases and J dropped 4; count of bases not matched to a gene: 3.

This clone was observed a handful of times. The chain joins TRBV13 to TRBJ1-1, with D possibly TRBD1 on 5 matching bases. This CDR3 has 15 residues. The V gene's germline CDR1 is PRHDT and CDR2 FYEKMQ (reference sequence). V lost 5 bases and J lost 6, with 19 bases in between. In nucleotides, the CDR3 is TGTGCCAGCAGCCCGCGTCCTGGGGGAGGATCTGAAGCTTTCTTT. It is translated as CASSPRPGGGSEAFF.

The V call is TRBV30, the J call TRBJ2-2; D not resolved. V gave up 4 bases and J gave up 4 bases, with 13 bases separating them. Germline V CDR1 and CDR2: GTSNPN, SVGIG (reference sequence). The CDR3 is made up of 14 amino acids. CDR3 DNA sequence: TGTGCCTGGACTCTAGGAGTTAGCACCGGGGAGCTGTTTTTT. It translates to CAWTLGVSTGELFF.

This rearrangement joins TRBV5-1 to TRBJ2-3; 7 bases fit TRBD1. This CDR3 is built from 14 residues. Unmatched junction bases numbered 6, after V lost 4 bases and J lost 4 bases. The V gene's germline CDR1 is SGHRS and CDR2 YFSETQ. This CDR3 is CASSVRQGADTQYF. CDR3 nucleotides: TGCGCCAGCAGCGTCCGACAGGGTGCAGATACGCAGTATTTT.

The CDR3 DNA follows: TGCAGTGCTGATCGGGACCATGAGCAGTTCTTC. Protein sequence: CSADRDHEQFF. The chain couples TRBV20-1 to TRBJ2-1; D might be TRBD1 or TRBD2, each matching 5 bases. This CDR3 has 11 residues. CDR1 is DFQATT and CDR2 is SNEGSKA in the germline V gene (reference sequence). Between the trimmed V and J ends, which lost 5 bases and 8 bases, there was a span of 10 bases.

V and J are TRBV6-6 and TRBJ2-3; D is perhaps TRBD1 (6 bases). The V gene's germline CDR1 is MNHNY and CDR2 SVGAGI (reference sequence). This CDR3 comprises 14 residues. With 6 bases removed from V and 6 bases from J, the gap between germline ends came to 16 bases. CDR3 sequence reads: CASRPGHLDDTQYF. As DNA, the CDR3 is TGTGCCAGCAGACCGGGACACCTCGACGATACGCAGTATTTT.

This chain joins TRBV7-8 and TRBJ2-1, with 9 nucleotides matching TRBD2. Germline assignment: CDR1 SGHVS and CDR2 FQNEAQ. With 5 bases clipped from V and 3 bases from J, the junction kept 11 bases outside the gene matches. The CDR3 is 17 amino acids. The CDR3 is CASSPQGGGGGYNEQFF. The CDR3 coding sequence is TGTGCCAGCAGCCCCCAGGGGGGCGGGGGGGGCTACAATGAGCAGTTCTTC.

V and J are TRBV18 and TRBJ2-1; D unresolved. The ends were cut back, 6 bases at V and 6 bases at J, with 9 bases in the middle. The CDR3 loop spans 12 amino acids. From germline, CDR1 is KGHSH and CDR2 LQKENI. The CDR3 bases are TGTGCCAGCTCGCCCATGGGCAATGAGCAGTTCTTC. It encodes CASSPMGNEQFF. Combining the CDR3 with reference TRBV18 and TRBJ2-1 gives the whole variable domain NAGVMQNPRHLVRRRGQEARLRCSPMKGHSHVYWYRQLPEEGLKFMVYLQKENIIDESGMPKERFSAEFPKEGPSILRIQQVVRGDSAAYFCASSPMGNEQFFGPGTRLTVL.

The chain has TRBV28 and TRBJ1-1, with unresolved D. The germline V and J ends were trimmed by 3 bases and 1 base, with 6 bases remaining between them. Per the germline V gene, CDR1 is MDHEN and CDR2 is SYDVKM. The CDR3 length is 13 residues. CDR3 bases: TGTGCCAGCAGTTTCCCGAAGAACACTGAAGCTTTCTTT. Translation gives CASSFPKNTEAFF.

This clone was observed once. V is TRBV7-9 and J is TRBJ2-1; D unclear. The CDR3 is 15 amino acids. Germline CDR1 reads SEHNR; CDR2 reads FQNEAQ (reference sequence). V lost 5 bases, J lost 7 bases, and 18 bases lay in between. In DNA, the CDR3 is TGTGCCAGCAGCGCAAGACTCGGACCTCTGAATGAGCAGTTCTTC. Translation: CASSARLGPLNEQFF.

The rearrangement joins TRBV28 to TRBJ1-4; no clear D. V lost 2 bases and J lost 2, with 15 bases in between. The CDR3 is 17 amino acids. Germline CDR1 and CDR2: MDHEN and SYDVKM. The CDR3 is CASSLGVRVGTNEKLFF. Here the CDR3 DNA reads TGTGCCAGCAGTTTAGGGGTTCGCGTCGGCACTAATGAAAAACTGTTTTTT.

This clone was seen more than once but under ten times. V and J are TRBV7-9 and TRBJ1-2; D is unresolved. Germline values: CDR1 SEHNR, CDR2 FQNEAQ (reference sequence). Trimming took off 5 bases at V and 8 bases at J, with 9 bases between the two ends. The CDR3 runs 11 residues. In nucleotides, the CDR3 is TGTGCCAGCAGCCCCGATCTGGGCTACACCTTC. Its protein product is CASSPDLGYTF. Based on the CDR3 plus reference TRBV7-9 and TRBJ1-2, the full variable domain is DTGVSQNPRHKITKRGQNVTFRCDPISEHNRLYWYRQTLGQGPEFLTYFQNEAQLEKSRLLSDRFSAERPKGSFSTLEIQRTEQGDSAMYLCASSPDLGYTFGSGTRLTVV.

CDR3 DNA: TGTGCCAGCAGCGTAAACGGGCTAGCGGGAGTAGAGACCCAGTACTTC. It specifies CASSVNGLAGVETQYF. The chain links TRBV9 to TRBJ2-5, with 10 bases fitting TRBD2. V shed 1 base, J shed 4 bases, and the junction held 7 bases outside the gene matches. Germline CDR1 is SGDLS and CDR2 is YYNGEE. The CDR3 totals 16 residues.

V and J are TRBV15 and TRBJ2-3; 8 nucleotides agree with TRBD1. V lost 6 bases, J lost 3 bases, and 11 bases stayed unmatched. Germline-derived CDR1 and CDR2 are LNHNV and YYDKDF (reference sequence). This CDR3 is built from 16 residues. The CDR3 reads CATRTQGGRKTDTQYF. In DNA form, the CDR3 reads TGTGCCACCAGAACACAGGGGGGTAGAAAGACAGATACGCAGTATTTT.

This chain links TRBV28 with TRBJ2-6; the match to TRBD1 covers 7 bases. The CDR3 spans 15 residues. The V and J ends lost 6 bases and 5 bases, in that order; junction bases with no gene match: 7. Germline CDR1 reads MDHEN; CDR2 reads SYDVKM. The CDR3 DNA follows: TGTGCCAGCAGGCTCCGGGACAGCCGGGCCAACGTCCTGACTTTC. Translated: CASRLRDSRANVLTF.

This clone was detected only a few times. The V gene is TRBV30, the J gene TRBJ1-5; the D is unclear. Germline CDR1 is GTSNPN and CDR2 is SVGIG (reference sequence). This CDR3 has 12 residues. Trimming took off 3 bases at V and 6 bases at J, with 9 bases between the two ends. Here the CDR3 DNA reads TGTGCCTGGAGCTTGGGTGTTCAGCCCCAGCATTTT. Residues: CAWSLGVQPQHF.

The chain employs TRBV6-5 and TRBJ1-1; 7 bases map to TRBD1. The CDR3 extends over 14 amino acids. CDR1 and CDR2 (germline): MNHEY, SVGAGI. V lost 5 bases, J lost 2 bases, and 5 bases stayed unmatched. For the CDR3, the DNA is TGTGCCAGCAGTATTGACAGGGTCAACACTGAAGCTTTCTTT. Residues: CASSIDRVNTEAFF.

This sequence joins TRBV10-1 and TRBJ1-2, with 8 bases matching TRBD1. V was clipped by 3 bases and J by 5 bases; unmatched bases: 8. This CDR3 has 15 residues. The V gene's germline CDR1 is WNHNN and CDR2 SYGVQD (reference sequence). The DNA of the CDR3 is TGCGCCAGCAGTGAAACAGGGGGGCCTCGTTATGGCTACACCTTC. Residues: CASSETGGPRYGYTF.

This chain joins TRBV6-5 and TRBJ2-5; D possibly matches TRBD1 or TRBD2 (5 bases each). The CDR3 consists of 16 residues. Germline V gene data show CDR1 as MNHEY and CDR2 as SVGAGI. Trimming left V 3 bases short and J 5 bases short, with 19 bases between. The CDR3, as DNA: TGTGCCAGCAGTTATTCCCGGGACCCTACGAGGGAGACCCAGTACTTC. Translating gives CASSYSRDPTRETQYF.

V is TRBV2 and J is TRBJ2-3; 13 bases fit TRBD2. Germline V gene sequence: CDR1 SNHLY, CDR2 FYNNEI. V was clipped by 7 bases and J by 5 bases; unmatched bases: 12. The CDR3 consists of 17 residues. The CDR3 protein is CASTTFGLAGDLDTQYF. CDR3 in DNA: TGTGCCAGCACCACCTTCGGACTAGCGGGAGATCTAGATACGCAGTATTTT.

The V call is TRBV5-1, the J call TRBJ2-2; possible D gene TRBD1, 5 bases. The V gene lost 4 bases and the J gene lost 7 bases, with 14 bases spanning the gap. Germline V gives CDR1 SGHRS, CDR2 YFSETQ. This CDR3 spans 14 amino acids. CDR3 region: CASSADTLSGELFF. The DNA of the CDR3 is TGCGCCAGCAGCGCGGACACACTCAGCGGGGAGCTGTTTTTT.

The J gene is TRBJ2-7, the V gene TRBV30; D remains ambiguous. V gave up 0 bases and J gave up 0 bases, with 9 bases separating them. CDR3 length: 14 amino acids. Germline V gene data show CDR1 as GTSNPN and CDR2 as SVGIG (reference sequence). The CDR3 here is CAWSVQFYSYEQYF. Here the CDR3 DNA reads TGTGCCTGGAGTGTACAGTTCTACTCCTACGAGCAGTACTTC.